This T cell receptor beta chain was identified in a study of cytomegalovirus exposure and HLA in healthy donors (dated by TCRdb to 2016 to 2017). For the wider study: In an earlier analysis of 450 to 750 of the donors, approximately 260 Gb of sequence data and 117 million unique TCR beta sequences from about 190 million T cells were reported. A later genetic analysis took genome-wide SNP genotypes for about 55% of the 666 donors and used that subset as a discovery cohort. Approximately 310 gigabases of sequencing data and roughly 81 million unique TCR sequences made up an early release that covered nearly 650 HLA-typed donors. HLA typing included class I and class II loci at four-digit resolution. The study profiled the T cell repertoires of 500 to 800 subjects by immunosequencing and related them to cytomegalovirus serostatus. A later analysis re-examined previously published TCR beta repertoires from 500 to 700 donors and added high-resolution HLA genotyping to investigate patterns of TCR occurrence. Of the 350 to 400 genotyped donors, 65% to 90% fell in the genetic ancestry cluster associated with self-reported Caucasian donors. Besides the first cohort of more than 650 subjects, a separate validation cohort made up of over 100 different subjects was used. Across around 400 genotyped donors of the cohort, an average of 235,054 unique TCR beta nucleotide sequences per donor were sequenced, and approximately 19% of those sequences were non-productive. Rather than using new phenotypic data, the later analysis identified candidate immune exposures from TCR beta sequences and from how often those sequences occurred across donors. An earlier analysis of 500 to 650 of the donors applied high-throughput TCR beta sequencing to assess whether each TCR beta V gene segment acted as functional or pseudogenic. The number of donors typed differed by locus, with about 629-640 for A, B, C, DRB1 and DQB1, roughly 550 for DQA1, 606 for DPA1, and 400 to 490 for DPB1. Roughly 5 DR-DQ haplotypes were handled as single units for association and clustering, since linkage in the cohort was strong. All discovery cohort repertoires had been generated on a single sequencing platform. The study aimed to test whether cataloging public T cell receptors could reveal signatures of past pathogen exposure. Alongside the repertoire data, information on donor age, sex, ethnicity and CMV serostatus was compiled. To predict cytomegalovirus infection status, the study combined high-throughput TCR immunosequencing, statistical association of individual TCRs with disease status, and machine learning.

The paper as a whole reports these results and caveats: A further reported finding was that TCR beta sequences accurately predicted the HLA-A and HLA-B alleles for most subjects in the first cohort. Across donors, most TCR sequences were observed very rarely, whereas some public TCRs were present in many individuals. The study listed 164 TCR beta chains as associated with cytomegalovirus. Because the 87-base-pair reads could not distinguish some IMGT-functional V segments, including TRBV6-2 and TRBV6-3, those segments were excluded. A later analysis associated about 17,000 TCR beta sequences with specific HLA alleles at a false discovery rate of 0.05. Linkage disequilibrium might explain the correlated functional status among segregating V segments, but an unknown experimental factor could not be ruled out. In both the original and validation cohorts, the classifier was reported to diagnose cytomegalovirus status with high specificity and sensitivity. According to a later analysis, parvovirus B19, influenza, CMV and Epstein-Barr virus appeared linked to several top co-occurrence clusters. Immune exposure information for the cohort was limited to CMV serostatus. HLA typing was unavailable for some donors at each locus, so association tests used only the typed subset. Three of the identified cytomegalovirus-associated TCR beta chains were confirmed in vitro to be specific for cytomegalovirus antigens. A later analysis found that HLA-associated TCR beta chains were more clonally expanded and had lower generation probabilities than equally common non-associated chains. In an earlier analysis of 450 to 750 of the donors, most TCR beta V segments appeared in productive rearrangements about 87% or about 30% of the time, broadly matching IMGT annotations. A group of highly shared sequence variants was considered likely to be a technical artifact of the sequencing pipeline. The earlier analysis of some 560 of the donors excluded seventeen rarely observed V segments, including chromosome 9 orphons, because counts were too low. A later genetic analysis reported fewer N-insertions in productive TCRs among donors in an Asian-associated ancestry cluster than the roughly 640-donor mean. In a later analysis, most CMV-associated TCR beta chains were found to appear HLA-restricted, with HLA associations seemingly driven largely by CMV exposure. Only TCR beta chains were sequenced in this cohort, and the absence of alpha or paired-chain data limited detectable features. Strong co-occurrence of HLA alleles, especially DR and DQ, made assigning TCR associations to individual alleles difficult. A later genetic analysis associated a missense DCLRE1C variant with V-gene and J-gene trimming of TCR beta chains, and an independent cohort replicated the association. According to the authors, the approach could potentially be generalized to other disease states and immunological phenotypes. In a later analysis, TCR association rates were found to vary across HLA loci, with the most associated TCRs seen for DRB1 alleles and the fewest for HLA-C alleles. Roughly uniform sequencing depth across donors was assumed in presence/absence analyses, although this assumption may not hold.

The library was obtained by the immunoSEQ multiplex PCR assay. For the multiplex PCR, a mixture combining 60 forward primers for TCR Vbeta segments and 13 reverse primers for TCR Jbeta segments was used. A multiplex PCR assay on genomic DNA amplified the CDR3 region of rearranged TCR beta genes. Amplified TCR beta libraries were sequenced as 87-base-pair reads on the Illumina HiSeq System. On the study's bioinformatics: A later analysis counted tens of millions of unique TCR beta chains across the 690 or so repertoires, and around 9.9 million of these chains were shared by at least two donors. To remove PCR and sequencing errors, raw reads were error-corrected and collapsed into unique sequences using a nearest-neighbor algorithm that merged closely related sequences. V, D and J gene segments were assigned by aligning CDR3 sequences to IMGT reference sequences. Each retained sequence needed at least a six-nucleotide match to both a V gene segment and a J gene segment. Rearrangements were classified as productive when the CDR3 lacked stop codons and remained in frame with V and J, and all other rearrangements were classified as non-productive. Following IMGT convention, CDR3 was defined as the stretch from the second conserved V-encoded cysteine up to the conserved J-encoded phenylalanine. The earlier analysis of approximately 590 of the donors excluded any sequence lacking an unambiguous match to a single V gene segment. An earlier analysis of fewer than 750 of the donors called V segments functional above 56.7% productive rearrangements and segregating when the between-donor standard deviation exceeded 5%. A statistical classification framework was built for diagnosing cytomegalovirus status from the catalog of TCR beta chain sequences. A later analysis assigned V and J genes by comparing TCR nucleotide sequences with IMGT/GENE-DB human TR gene sequences. Using the TCRdist pipeline, a later analysis assigned CDR3 sequences along with most-parsimonious VDJ recombination scenarios. In a later analysis, each TCR beta chain was defined by its CDR3 amino acid sequence together with its V-gene family, and reads lacking a unique V-gene family were excluded. A later analysis removed several hundred highly shared, low-generation-probability nucleotide sequences to deal with suspected cross-contamination and a sequencing artifact. For each public chain, a later analysis derived a clonal expansion index from normalized ranks of inferred template counts within each repertoire. In a later analysis, generation probabilities were computed with a VDJ recombination model fitted to out-of-frame rearrangements, and the resulting probabilities were checked against IGoR. In a later analysis, hypergeometric tests were used to score TCR-TCR, TCR-HLA and TCR-CMV co-occurrence, with a repertoire-size bias correction applied to TCR pairs. A later analysis estimated false discovery rates by permuting HLA or CMV assignments 20 times. In a later analysis, co-occurring TCRs were grouped using DBSCAN, with TCRdist sequence similarity added in when clustering inside HLA-allele-positive subsets. Co-occurrence clustering excluded repertoires with fewer than 30,000 or more than 120,000 public chains, plus five with anomalous nucleotide sharing. Here the immuneACCESS table is served through TCRdb, limited to in-frame sequences with V and J called. Missing clones are a known gap in these copies; in checked studies unresolved V genes cover under half, and the rest lacks a known reason. The V and J calls and clone size are taken from that table; D and trimming were inferred from the DNA. A total of more than 150,000 clones appear in this sample, 75% to 90% of them only once. Over 1.5% of the sample lies in the top ten.

The cohort was made up of 650 to 700 healthy bone marrow donors. At the time of sampling, every cohort member was nominally healthy, though immune exposures that went unrecorded were likely present. The donor tested CMV seronegative and was one of the 352 seronegative cohort members. Each donor provided a peripheral blood sample, and peripheral blood mononuclear cells were used for TCR beta sequencing. Genomic DNA was extracted from the blood cell samples with the Qiagen DNeasy Blood Extraction Kit. Counted from cysteine to phenylalanine, this CDR3 has 14 amino acids. The kept DNA is CDR3 alone, 42 bases in frame from the first base. CDR1 and CDR2, looked up from the germline V gene, are MNHNS and SASEGT. V was cut back by 0 bases and J by 10 bases, leaving a gap of 15 bases between them. In regard to this clone: Its antigen is currently not known. No clone much larger than this one lies a single base away; base qualities are absent.

The sequenced sample was PBMCs. The V gene is TRBV6-1 and the J gene is TRBJ1-2, and TRBD1 may be the D gene, going by 6 matching bases. The receptor was derived from a man aged 50-59 years in good health and CMV-seronegative. The CDR3 protein is CASSEAPDRRIYTF. The nucleotide sequence is TGTGCCAGCAGTGAAGCGCCGGACAGAAGAATCTACACCTTC.